This T cell receptor (beta chain) is from a study of cytomegalovirus exposure and HLA in healthy donors. As for the study in general: In a previous analysis, 117 million unique TCR beta sequences were found from 170 million or so T cells. Regarding the study as a whole: Most TCR beta V segments were productive about 87% or about 30% of the time in an earlier analysis. An analysis that was carried out later associated 16,951 TCR beta sequences with HLA alleles at 0.05 false discovery rate.

In its sample, this clone was seen a few times. Its antigen is not known. Both 60 Vbeta primers and 13 Jbeta primers went into the PCR. Assay used: immunoSEQ multiplex PCR; TCRdb lists only in-frame clones, some missing. The table includes about 160,000 clones, around 68% detected once. V was trimmed by 1 base and J by 0 bases, leaving 13 bases between them. This CDR3 comprises 16 residues. Germline loops: CDR1 SGHTA, CDR2 FQGNSA. V is TRBV7-2 and J is TRBJ2-7; possibly TRBD1 for D (7 bases). The source of this sequence is a middle-aged man in good health and CMV-seronegative. Sequenced: PBMCs. The CDR3, as DNA: TGTGCCAGCAGCTTAGTGGCAGGGGGGTACTCCTACGAGCAGTACTTC. This gives the protein CASSLVAGGYSYEQYF.